The clone carrying this TCR beta chain was recorded a few times. The length of the CDR3 is 14 residues. V lost 0 bases to trimming and J lost 6 bases, with 12 bases between them. Germline V lookup: CDR1 SGHNT, CDR2 YYREEE (reference sequence). Methods used by the authors: Reference gene primer amplification gave estimated nucleated cell counts. Some clones are missing from TCRdb's copy, which holds only in-frame ones; the method was immunoSEQ multiplex PCR. D and trimming come from the DNA, and the V and J calls and clone size come from that table. This sample yields 55,000 to 90,000 clones, of which approximately 90% are seen a single time; around 4.2% belongs to the top ten. These data are taken from a study of blood T cell repertoires in COVID-19. At the level of the study: COVID-19 samples, acute and convalescent, were from the United States, Italy and Spain. PBMCs, B-cell-depleted T cells, or T cells were the source of the cDNA or gDNA that made up the material.

The rearrangement joins TRBV5-4 to TRBJ1-2; the D is unclear. The sample comprised peripheral blood. This TCR came from an older man with active COVID-19. CDR3 nucleotide sequence: TGTGCCAGCAGCTTGGGGTGGAGGGCGGATGGCTACACCTTC. Protein sequence: CASSLGWRADGYTF.